This T cell receptor beta chain was documented in a study of blood T cell repertoires in COVID-19. Study in general: From T cells, B-cell-depleted T cells, or PBMCs came the material, which was cDNA or gDNA.

Libraries were prepared by immunoSEQ multiplex PCR; TCRdb keeps only in-frame clonotypes and omits some of them. In the table there are more than 450,000 clones, roughly 87% of which are singletons. In germline, CDR1 is SQVTM, CDR2 ANQGSEA. Trimming removed 6 bases from V and 4 bases from J, with 12 bases in between. This CDR3 is built from 12 residues. Participants were aged roughly 18 to 95 years, lived in around 25 US areas, and enrolled virtually. All recovered Cohort 3 donors got two negative PCRs, got clearance, or saw symptom resolution. This TCR derives from a woman between 18 and 29 years old who had recovered from COVID-19. Sequenced sample: PBMCs or T cells enriched from blood (not recorded which). The chain employs TRBV29-1 and TRBJ1-2; D is undetermined. Written as DNA, the CDR3 is TGCAGCGTCGAGGAACGGATCTATGGCTACACCTTC. Translated, it gives CSVEERIYGYTF.